This TCR beta chain originates from a study of response to subunit inactivated influenza vaccine. Study-wide points: Each seasonal flu vaccination may recruit only limited new T cells, authors suggested.

As concerns this clonotype: Its antigen is undetermined.

The CDR3 is made up of 14 amino acids. V dropped 2 bases and J dropped 8 bases, with 14 bases sitting between them. CDR1 and CDR2 (germline): SGHRS, YFSETQ. TCRdb fed the RT-PCR reads into MiXCR, producing one record per CDR3 protein. The repertoire holds 500,000 to 550,000 distinct CDR3 sequences, with approximately 20% as singletons. The data also belong to a second study, concerning T cells expressing NK-cell markers. Per that study: UMI-tagged 5'RACE template switching yielded the TCR beta cDNA. Sequencing covered eight donors, seven HCMV-seropositive and one seronegative. HCMV specificity was not established for the expanded NKG2C+ T cell clones.

The sequence derives from a man aged 45-60 years who received an inactivated influenza vaccine. The V call is TRBV5-1, the J call TRBJ2-4, with D unresolved. The sequencing here drew on CD4+ T cells sorted from PBMCs, taken 12 days after vaccination. CDR3 nucleotides: TGCGCCAGCAGCTTCGGCCAGGACCAGGACATTCAGTACTTC. This gives the protein CASSFGQDQDIQYF.